One sample yielded the 25 T cell receptor beta chains listed below, sequenced in a study of a mutant IDH1 vaccine in newly diagnosed glioma. Here immunoSEQ multiplex PCR was the method, and the copy in TCRdb shows in-frame clones only, minus some. In the table there are 35,000 to 45,000 clones, roughly 80% of which are singletons. Which antigens these TCRs recognize remains unknown. As to time point: week 35, safety follow-up. Vaccination used 300 ug of mutant IDH1 20-mer peptide per dose, with topical imiquimod. The specimen comprised PBMCs, sampled from a glioma patient whose treatment included an IDH1 peptide vaccine. The receptors stem from a woman between 45 and 65 years old with glioma.

This chain joins TRBV7-2 and TRBJ2-7, with TRBD1 matching over 9 bases. The CDR3 length is 15 residues. The trim removed 8 bases at V and 3 bases at J, leaving 11 bases unmatched. The V gene's germline CDR1 is SGHTA and CDR2 FQGNSA. The DNA for the CDR3 is TGTGCCAGCGGCCCCAGGACAGGGGCCTTCTACGAGCAGTACTTC. Translation gives CASGPRTGAFYEQYF.

The rearrangement joins TRBV9 to TRBJ1-3; D is ambiguous. The germline CDR1 and CDR2 sequences are SGDLS and YYNGEE. This CDR3 contains 12 residues. V lost 3 bases to trimming and J lost 4 bases, with 5 bases between them. The CDR3 protein is CASSGLGNTIYF. The CDR3, as DNA: TGTGCCAGCAGCGGGCTCGGAAACACCATATATTTT. The variable domain in full, with the rest retrieved from reference TRBV9 and TRBJ1-3, is DSGVTQTPKHLITATGQRVTLRCSPRSGDLSVYWYQQSLDQGLQFLIQYYNGEERAKGNILERFSAQQFPDLHSELNLSSLELGDSALYFCASSGLGNTIYFGEGSWLTVV.

The genes are TRBV7-9 and TRBJ1-3; D is unresolved. CDR1 is SEHNR, CDR2 FQNEAQ, per germline (reference sequence). V lost 6 bases and J lost 1, with 7 bases in between. The CDR3 has 13 residues. The CDR3 DNA sequence: TGTGCCAGCAGTTTGGGTTCTGGAAACACCATATATTTT. Translating gives CASSLGSGNTIYF.

CDR3 DNA: TGCGCCAGCAGCTTGGGGGGCCCGTTCGCTTTCTTT. Translated, it gives CASSLGGPFAFF. The rearrangement joins TRBV5-1 to TRBJ1-1, with D possibly being TRBD1 (5 bases). This CDR3 region has 12 residues. V lost 0 bases and J 11 bases, leaving 11 bases between the germline ends. CDR1 is SGHRS and CDR2 is YFSETQ in the germline V gene.

This clone was seen only once. The chain joins TRBV9 to TRBJ2-1; perhaps TRBD1 as D (6 bases). The germline CDR1 and CDR2 sequences are SGDLS and YYNGEE. V was shortened by 0 bases and J by 5 bases, with 18 bases between the two germline ends. The CDR3 is made up of 17 amino acids. CDR3 in DNA: TGTGCCAGCAGCGTAGCTAGAGGGCAGGGGAAGGACAATGAGCAGTTCTTC. This encodes CASSVARGQGKDNEQFF.

This clone was seen a single time. The J gene is TRBJ2-7, the V gene TRBV2; D unclear. The V end was cut by 6 bases, the J end by 3 bases, with 12 bases between. The CDR3 runs to 13 residues. CDR1 and CDR2 (germline): SNHLY, FYNNEI. For the CDR3, the DNA is TGTGCCAGCAGACGCGACACAATCTACGAGCAGTACTTC. This sequence encodes CASRRDTIYEQYF.

The chain links TRBV27 to TRBJ2-7, with 8 bases aligning to TRBD2. The CDR3 has 15 amino acids. Germline CDR1 and CDR2: MNHEY and SMNVEV (reference sequence). The V gene end was trimmed by 3 bases and the J gene end by 7 bases; junction bases not matched to a gene: 11. The CDR3 protein is CASSLVRRGVLEQYF. The CDR3 DNA sequence: TGTGCCAGCAGTTTGGTCAGGCGGGGGGTTTTGGAGCAGTACTTC.

This clone was seen a single time. The J gene is TRBJ1-5, the V gene TRBV4-1; D is uncertain. The CDR3 is 13 residues long. Per germline, CDR1 MGHRA and CDR2 YSYEKL. V was trimmed by 1 base and J by 4 bases, leaving 5 bases between them. CDR3 loop: CASSQALNQPQHF. CDR3 nucleotides: TGCGCCAGCAGCCAAGCTCTGAATCAGCCCCAGCATTTT.

The chain is built from TRBV11-2 and TRBJ1-6, with D perhaps matching TRBD1 (6 bases). Trimming stripped 2 bases from V and 2 bases from J, with 13 bases between. The CDR3 is made up of 17 amino acids. Per germline, CDR1 SGHAT and CDR2 FQNNGV. DNA of the CDR3: TGTGCCAGCAGCTTAAGAGGCAGGGGACCCTATAATTCACCCCTCCACTTT. Encoded protein: CASSLRGRGPYNSPLHF. The complete variable domain, with remaining parts taken from reference TRBV11-2 and TRBJ1-6, reads EAGVAQSPRYKIIEKRQSVAFWCNPISGHATLYWYQQILGQGPKLLIQFQNNGVVDDSQLPKDRFSAERLKGVDSTLKIQPAKLEDSAVYLCASSLRGRGPYNSPLHFGNGTRLTVT.

The rearrangement uses TRBV19 and TRBJ2-7; TRBD1 aligns across 7 bases. The CDR3 has 13 amino acids. Per germline, CDR1 LNHDA and CDR2 SQIVND (reference sequence). Trimming took 10 bases from V and 3 from J; bases not matched to a gene: 9. CDR3 in amino acids: CATRQGSLYEQYF. The CDR3 DNA follows: TGTGCCACCAGACAGGGATCACTCTACGAGCAGTACTTC.

J is TRBJ1-1 and V is TRBV7-3; D remains ambiguous. The CDR3 spans 13 residues. V was pared by 4 bases and J by 0 bases, with 6 bases between. The germline V gene has CDR1 SGHTA and CDR2 FQGTGA. The CDR3 DNA follows: TGTGCCAGCAGCTGGCACATGAACACTGAAGCTTTCTTT. Its translation is CASSWHMNTEAFF.

The chain couples TRBV30 to TRBJ2-5; D ambiguous. The J call may be in error: the DNA end matches TRBJ2-7 better. CDR3 size: 13 residues. CDR1 and CDR2 (germline): GTSNPN, SVGIG (reference sequence). DNA of the CDR3: TGTGCCTGGAGTCTAGGCGGTCGCGACGAGCAGTACTTC. This gives the protein CAWSLGGRDEQYF.

J is TRBJ1-2 and V is TRBV6-6; D possibly corresponds to TRBD1 (5 bases). Germline CDR1 reads MNHNY; CDR2 reads SVGAGI (reference sequence). The germline V and J ends were trimmed by 7 bases and 6 bases, with 18 bases remaining between them. The CDR3 consists of 14 residues. As DNA, the CDR3 is TGTGCCAGCACCCTAAGGGGCAGGGCCAATGGCTACACCTTC. It encodes CASTLRGRANGYTF.

This chain uses TRBV30 with TRBJ1-2, with 7 bases lining up with TRBD1. V dropped 2 bases and J dropped 8; count of bases not matched to a gene: 8. The CDR3 loop spans 13 amino acids. Germline V gives CDR1 GTSNPN, CDR2 SVGIG (reference sequence). CDR3: CAWSTSRGFGYTF. CDR3 DNA: TGTGCCTGGAGTACAAGCAGGGGGTTCGGCTACACCTTC. Drawing the rest from reference TRBV30 and TRBJ1-2, the complete variable domain is SQTIHQWPATLVQPVGSPLSLECTVEGTSNPNLYWYRQAAGRGLQLLFYSVGIGQISSEVPQNLSASRPQDRQFILSSKKLLLSDSGFYLCAWSTSRGFGYTFGSGTRLTVV.

The chain links TRBV6-5 to TRBJ1-2; D is ambiguous. Germline V gene lookup returns CDR1 MNHEY and CDR2 SVGAGI. V gave up 4 bases and J gave up 0 bases, with 15 bases separating them. The length of the CDR3 is 16 residues. The CDR3 bases are TGTGCCAGCAGTTCTCTTCGACGTACCTCTAACTATGGCTACACCTTC. Its protein is CASSSLRRTSNYGYTF.

The chain combines TRBV6-5 with TRBJ1-2, with 8 positions matching TRBD1. The CDR3 length is 14 residues. Germline assignment: CDR1 MNHEY and CDR2 SVGAGI. The ends lost 6 bases at V and 2 bases at J; junction bases unmatched: 5. CDR3 nucleotide sequence: TGTGCCAGCAGGTGGACAGGGCCGAACTATGGCTACACCTTC. Encoded protein: CASRWTGPNYGYTF.

This chain connects TRBV30 to TRBJ1-1; a weak D match, TRBD1 (6 bases). Germline-derived CDR1 and CDR2 are GTSNPN and SVGIG (reference sequence). CDR3 length: 13 residues. The V end lost 3 bases, the J end lost 1 base, and 9 bases lay between the germline ends. This CDR3 is CAWRRTENTEAFF. The CDR3 nucleotides are TGTGCCTGGAGGAGGACAGAGAACACTGAAGCTTTCTTT.

The chain links TRBV27 to TRBJ1-2, with 7 bases identical to TRBD1. Per germline, CDR1 MNHEY and CDR2 SMNVEV (reference sequence). The CDR3 is 14 residues long. The V gene end was trimmed by 7 bases and the J gene end by 6 bases; junction bases not matched to a gene: 11. CDR3 coding DNA: TGTGCCAGCACCTCCTTACAGGGGAGGGATGGCTACACCTTC. Translation gives CASTSLQGRDGYTF.

This clone was seen a handful of times. This chain links TRBV30 with TRBJ2-7; perhaps TRBD1 as D (6 bases). V lost 2 bases and J 3 bases, leaving 11 bases between the germline ends. The CDR3 spans 13 residues. Germline V gene data show CDR1 as GTSNPN and CDR2 as SVGIG (reference sequence). This CDR3 reads CAWSSGEYYEQYF. The CDR3 nucleotides are TGTGCCTGGAGTTCAGGGGAGTACTACGAGCAGTACTTC.

The chain couples TRBV5-6 to TRBJ1-2; possible D gene TRBD1, 5 bases. V lost 0 bases, J lost 2 bases, and 11 bases lay in between. Germline V lookup: CDR1 SGHDT, CDR2 YYEEEE. The CDR3 extends over 15 amino acids. The CDR3 region is CASSLGQLNNYGYTF. CDR3 bases: TGTGCCAGCAGCTTGGGACAGCTAAACAACTATGGCTACACCTTC.

The J gene is TRBJ2-7, the V gene TRBV9, with a tentative D call TRBD1 (6 bases). Germline V gives CDR1 SGDLS, CDR2 YYNGEE. This CDR3 comprises 15 residues. The V end lost 0 bases, the J end lost 4 bases, and 14 bases lay between the germline ends. The CDR3 DNA follows: TGTGCCAGCAGCGTAGGATCGGCAGGGGCTTACGAGCAGTACTTC. Residues: CASSVGSAGAYEQYF.

This chain connects TRBV11-1 to TRBJ2-7; D is unclear. Germline V gene data show CDR1 as SGHAT and CDR2 as FQDESV (reference sequence). This CDR3 region has 13 residues. V lost 1 base and J lost 5, with 9 bases in between. Here the CDR3 reads CASSLVASHEQYF. In DNA form, the CDR3 reads TGTGCCAGCAGCTTAGTAGCTTCCCACGAGCAGTACTTC.

This clone appeared once. The J gene is TRBJ1-4, the V gene TRBV7-9; TRBD1 is a possible D gene (5 bases). Germline V gene data show CDR1 as SEHNR and CDR2 as FQNEAQ (reference sequence). The ends were cut back, 4 bases at V and 8 bases at J, with 26 bases in the middle. The CDR3 contains 18 residues. This chain's CDR3 is CASSSRIQDSYSREKLFF. In DNA, the CDR3 is TGTGCCAGCAGCTCTAGAATACAAGACAGTTACTCCCGAGAAAAACTGTTTTTT. The whole variable domain, remainder taken from reference TRBV7-9 and TRBJ1-4, is DTGVSQNPRHKITKRGQNVTFRCDPISEHNRLYWYRQTLGQGPEFLTYFQNEAQLEKSRLLSDRFSAERPKGSFSTLEIQRTEQGDSAMYLCASSSRIQDSYSREKLFFGSGTQLSVL.

This clone showed up just once. The V call is TRBV7-9, the J call TRBJ2-4; 8 positions agree with TRBD1. With V trimmed by 5 bases and J by 5 bases, 2 bases remained unmatched. The length of the CDR3 is 13 residues. Germline V gives CDR1 SEHNR, CDR2 FQNEAQ (reference sequence). CDR3: CASSPGGENIQYF. In DNA, the CDR3 is TGTGCCAGCAGCCCAGGGGGCGAAAACATTCAGTACTTC.

Note on this clone: Other nucleotide sequences from this sample produce the same CDR3. This rearrangement joins TRBV6-5 to TRBJ2-7; no clear D gene. CDR3 length: 14 residues. The V gene's germline CDR1 is MNHEY and CDR2 SVGAGI. Trimming shortened V by 0 bases and J by 0 bases, and 6 bases separated the two germline ends. The CDR3, as DNA: TGTGCCAGCAGTTACTCATCGAGCTCCTACGAGCAGTACTTC. Translated, it gives CASSYSSSSYEQYF.